The 19 T cell receptor beta chains given below trace back to one sample, sequenced in a study of cytomegalovirus exposure and HLA in healthy donors. Primers for the PCR totalled 60 Vbeta and 13 Jbeta. The table came from immunoSEQ multiplex PCR; TCRdb's copy has only in-frame clones and leaves some out. In the table there are 150,000 or so clones, 70% to 80% of which are singletons. Sequences were obtained from PBMCs. The source of these receptors is a woman aged 40 to 49 in good health and CMV-seronegative.

V gene TRBV9 combines with J gene TRBJ2-1; 7 positions agree with TRBD2. Trimming took 2 bases from V and 6 from J; bases not matched to a gene: 8. CDR3 length: 15 residues. CDR1 and CDR2 (germline): SGDLS, YYNGEE. The CDR3 protein is CASSVRLARPNEQFF. CDR3 nucleotide sequence: TGTGCCAGCAGCGTCCGACTAGCTAGGCCCAATGAGCAGTTCTTC.

The genes are TRBV10-2 and TRBJ2-7; D is perhaps TRBD1 (5 bases). CDR1 is WSHSY and CDR2 is SAAADI in the germline V gene. Trimming took 2 bases from V and 9 from J, leaving 11 bases between them. CDR3 length equals 12 residues. CDR3 DNA: TGCGCCAGCAGTGAGGACAGCTCGGGGCAGTACTTC. Residues: CASSEDSSGQYF.

V and J are TRBV15 and TRBJ2-5, with 12 positions matching TRBD1. Trimming removed 0 bases from V and 4 bases from J; junction bases left unmatched: 6. This CDR3 spans 17 amino acids. CDR1 LNHNV and CDR2 YYDKDF come from the germline V gene (reference sequence). The CDR3 loop reads CATSRDLGGQGAETQYF. In nucleotides, the CDR3 is TGTGCCACCAGCAGAGATCTAGGGGGACAGGGGGCAGAGACCCAGTACTTC.

This sequence joins TRBV29-1 and TRBJ2-2; 10 bases are shared with TRBD1. The length of the CDR3 is 14 residues. Per the germline V gene, CDR1 is SQVTM and CDR2 is ANQGSEA. The ends lost 5 bases at V and 5 bases at J; junction bases unmatched: 5. The CDR3 protein is CSVTRQGATGELFF. The CDR3 DNA sequence: TGCAGCGTTACTAGACAGGGGGCGACCGGGGAGCTGTTTTTT.

The chain couples TRBV6-1 to TRBJ2-5; 11 bases line up with TRBD2. V lost 4 bases and J lost 4; bases outside the gene matches: 8. Germline lookup yields CDR1 MNHNS and CDR2 SASEGT. The CDR3 consists of 16 residues. The CDR3 bases are TGTGCCAGCAGTGCCGGGACTAGCGGTTTGAGAGAGACCCAGTACTTC. Protein product: CASSAGTSGLRETQYF.

This chain connects TRBV28 to TRBJ1-1; 8 bases map to TRBD1. V shed 5 bases, J shed 5 bases, and the junction held 10 bases outside the gene matches. The germline gives CDR1 MDHEN, CDR2 SYDVKM. The CDR3 consists of 15 residues. CDR3 coding DNA: TGTGCCAGCAGTCCAACTCCCGACAGGGGTACTGAAGCTTTCTTT. Its protein is CASSPTPDRGTEAFF.

The J gene is TRBJ1-1, the V gene TRBV6-5; no clear D. The CDR3 is 15 residues long. Germline V lookup: CDR1 MNHEY, CDR2 SVGAGI. The ends were cut back, 5 bases at V and 8 bases at J, with 21 bases in the middle. The CDR3 loop reads CASSHGWALNLEAFF. The CDR3 nucleotides read TGTGCCAGCAGTCACGGTTGGGCCCTAAACCTAGAAGCTTTCTTT.

The CDR3 spells CASSSGTDYNEQFF. CDR3 DNA: TGCGCCAGCAGCAGCGGGACGGATTACAATGAGCAGTTCTTC. The gene calls are TRBV5-1 and TRBJ2-1; 7 nucleotides align to TRBD2. The CDR3 loop spans 14 amino acids. The V and J ends lost 4 bases and 4 bases, in that order; junction bases with no gene match: 5. CDR1 and CDR2 (germline): SGHRS, YFSETQ.

This clone was detected a few times. The chain uses TRBV4-3 and TRBJ1-1; maybe TRBD1 (5 bases). The CDR3 covers 13 residues. Germline loops: CDR1 LGHNA, CDR2 YSLEER. The V gene lost 4 bases and the J gene lost 6 bases, with 12 bases spanning the gap. CDR3 amino acids: CASSRKEGAEAFF. CDR3 DNA sequence: TGCGCCAGCAGCCGAAAGGAAGGGGCTGAAGCTTTCTTT.

The table lists this clone with a few counts. This chain connects TRBV5-1 to TRBJ2-1; 8 bases fit TRBD1. CDR1 SGHRS and CDR2 YFSETQ come from the germline V gene. Trimming removed 3 bases from V and 5 bases from J; junction bases left unmatched: 13. This CDR3 region has 17 residues. The CDR3 region is CASSSTRTGPMDNEQFF. The CDR3 DNA reads as TGCGCCAGCAGCTCCACCCGGACAGGGCCAATGGACAATGAGCAGTTCTTC.

This clone has more than one count but fewer than ten. The chain has TRBV4-3 and TRBJ1-4; D is unclear. The CDR3 length is 12 residues. Germline values: CDR1 LGHNA, CDR2 YSLEER. Trimming pared 1 base from V and 11 bases from J, leaving 8 bases between. The chain's CDR3 is CASSQVSGKLFF. In DNA, the CDR3 is TGCGCCAGCAGCCAAGTATCGGGGAAACTGTTTTTT.

The V call is TRBV7-3, the J call TRBJ2-3, with D perhaps matching TRBD1 (5 bases). This CDR3 has 16 amino acids. Trimming removed 2 bases at V and 5 bases at J, with 17 bases between. CDR1 and CDR2 from the germline V gene are SGHTA and FQGTGA. CDR3: CASSLEGREGVDTQYF. The CDR3 nucleotides are TGTGCCAGCAGCTTAGAAGGCAGGGAAGGGGTAGATACGCAGTATTTT.

This clone was counted a few times. The chain uses TRBV6-1 and TRBJ1-6; weak D call: TRBD1 (5 bases). The CDR3 has 14 amino acids. V lost 4 bases to trimming and J lost 13 bases, with 17 bases between them. Germline CDR1 and CDR2: MNHNS and SASEGT. CDR3 region: CASSGQGTYLPLHF. Here the CDR3 DNA reads TGTGCCAGCAGTGGGCAGGGAACTTATTTGCCCCTCCACTTT.

The chain joins TRBV11-3 to TRBJ2-5; D remains unclear. The CDR3 has 13 residues. Germline V gene sequence: CDR1 SGHNT, CDR2 YENEEA. Trimming shortened V by 3 bases and J by 2 bases, and 7 bases separated the two germline ends. This chain's CDR3 is CASSFLTQETQYF. DNA for the CDR3: TGTGCCAGCAGCTTTCTGACACAAGAGACCCAGTACTTC.

This clone was counted between two and nine times. The chain uses TRBV12-5 and TRBJ2-1, with 7 bases identical to TRBD1. CDR3 size: 17 residues. V shed 3 bases and J 5 bases; nucleotides not matched to a gene: 13. Germline V gene sequence: CDR1 LGHNT, CDR2 FRNRAP. In DNA, the CDR3 is TGTGCTAGTGGTTTCGCCGAACGGGACAGCTTAAACAATGAGCAGTTCTTC. Protein sequence: CASGFAERDSLNNEQFF. Using reference TRBV12-5 and TRBJ2-1 for the parts outside the CDR3, the full variable domain is DARVTQTPRHKVTEMGQEVTMRCQPILGHNTVFWYRQTMMQGLELLAYFRNRAPLDDSGMPKDRFSAEMPDATLATLKIQPSEPRDSAVYFCASGFAERDSLNNEQFFGPGTRLTVL.

The gene calls are TRBV29-1 and TRBJ2-7, with D possibly matching TRBD2 (6 bases). CDR1 SQVTM and CDR2 ANQGSEA come from the germline V gene. This CDR3 comprises 13 residues. Deletions cut 3 bases from V and 3 bases from J, with 12 bases between. CDR3 loop: CSVDRGSRYEQYF. The DNA of the CDR3 is TGCAGCGTTGATCGGGGGTCTCGCTACGAGCAGTACTTC.

The chain uses TRBV6-4 and TRBJ2-7, with TRBD1 as a possible D gene (6 bases). The CDR3 sequence is 18 residues long. Per the germline V gene, CDR1 is MRHNA and CDR2 is SNTAGT. The V and J ends lost 9 bases and 4 bases respectively, with 31 bases between them. CDR3: CARRPGLHSSGGPYEQYF. As DNA, the CDR3 is TGTGCCAGACGACCGGGGCTCCATTCCTCTGGGGGCCCTTACGAGCAGTACTTC.

The chain employs TRBV19 and TRBJ2-7; TRBD1 matches 11 bases. The V gene's germline CDR1 is LNHDA and CDR2 SQIVND (reference sequence). Losses at the gene ends were 7 bases for V and 1 base for J; bases not matched to a gene: 9. CDR3 size: 16 residues. The DNA for the CDR3 is TGTGCCAGTACTAGAACGGACAGGGGGCTTTCCTACGAGCAGTACTTC. Its translation: CASTRTDRGLSYEQYF.

A few counts support this clone. The chain combines TRBV29-1 with TRBJ2-2; D is ambiguous. Germline V CDR1 and CDR2: SQVTM, ANQGSEA. V gave up 6 bases and J gave up 8 bases, with 10 bases separating them. This CDR3 is 11 amino acids long. Here the CDR3 DNA reads TGCAGCGTAGATAAACAGGGGGAGCTGTTTTTT. It specifies CSVDKQGELFF.